One T cell receptor (beta chain) is described in this entry. This sample is part of a study of blood T cell repertoires in COVID-19. Germline values: CDR1 MNHEY, CDR2 SVGAGI. The CDR3 spans 14 residues. V lost 5 bases to trimming and J lost 6 bases, with 14 bases between them. TCRdb's table, derived via immunoSEQ multiplex PCR, lists solely in-frame clones and lacks some. The table shows approximately 280,000 clones, with approximately 90% occurring only once. The TCR sequence derives from a man aged 35 to 55 with acute or convalescent COVID-19. This chain joins TRBV6-5 and TRBJ1-5; a weak D match, TRBD1 (6 bases). The sample consisted of peripheral blood. CDR3 loop: CASSRGQYGQPQHF. In DNA, the CDR3 is TGTGCCAGCAGTCGAGGACAGTACGGTCAGCCCCAGCATTTT.